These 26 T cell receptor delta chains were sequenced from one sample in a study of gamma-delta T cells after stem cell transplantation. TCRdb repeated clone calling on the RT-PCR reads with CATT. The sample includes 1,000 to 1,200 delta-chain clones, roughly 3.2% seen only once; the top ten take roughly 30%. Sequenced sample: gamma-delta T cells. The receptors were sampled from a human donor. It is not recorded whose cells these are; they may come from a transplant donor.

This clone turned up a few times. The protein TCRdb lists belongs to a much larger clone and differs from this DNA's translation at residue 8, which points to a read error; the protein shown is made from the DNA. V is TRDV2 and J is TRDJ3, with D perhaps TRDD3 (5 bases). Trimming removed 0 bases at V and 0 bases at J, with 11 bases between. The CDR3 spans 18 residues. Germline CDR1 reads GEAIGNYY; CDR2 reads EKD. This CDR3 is CACDTIGVVSWDTRQMFF. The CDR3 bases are TGTGCCTGTGACACCATTGGGGTCGTCTCCTGGGACACCCGACAGATGTTTTTC.

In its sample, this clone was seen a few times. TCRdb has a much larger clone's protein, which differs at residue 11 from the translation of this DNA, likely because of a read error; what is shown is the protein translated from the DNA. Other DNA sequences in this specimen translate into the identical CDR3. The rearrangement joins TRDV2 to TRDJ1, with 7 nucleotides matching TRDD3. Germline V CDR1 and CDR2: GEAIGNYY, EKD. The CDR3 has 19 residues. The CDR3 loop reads CACDTVPGDKREYTDKLIF. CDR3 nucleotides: TGTGCCTGTGACACGGTCCCTGGGGATAAGAGGGAATACACTGATAAACTCATCTTT.

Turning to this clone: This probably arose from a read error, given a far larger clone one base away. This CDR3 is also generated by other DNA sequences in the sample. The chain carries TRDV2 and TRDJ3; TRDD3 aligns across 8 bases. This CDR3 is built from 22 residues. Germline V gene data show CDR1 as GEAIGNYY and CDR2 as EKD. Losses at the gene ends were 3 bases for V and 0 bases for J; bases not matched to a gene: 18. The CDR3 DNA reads TGTGCCTGTGACGGCGTATTGGGGGATCCGACCCACAGCTCCTGGGACACCCGACAGATGTTTTTC. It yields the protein CACDGVLGDPTHSSWDTRQMFF.

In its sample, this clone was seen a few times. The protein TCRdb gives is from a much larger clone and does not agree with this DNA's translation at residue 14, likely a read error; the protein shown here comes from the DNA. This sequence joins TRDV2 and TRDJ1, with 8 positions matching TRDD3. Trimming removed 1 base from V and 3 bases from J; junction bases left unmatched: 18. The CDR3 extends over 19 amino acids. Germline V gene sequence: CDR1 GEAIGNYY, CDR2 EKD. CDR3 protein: CACDTILGAPGRDADKLIF. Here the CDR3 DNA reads TGTGCCTGTGACACGATACTGGGGGCCCCCGGCCGGGACGCCGATAAACTCATCTTT.

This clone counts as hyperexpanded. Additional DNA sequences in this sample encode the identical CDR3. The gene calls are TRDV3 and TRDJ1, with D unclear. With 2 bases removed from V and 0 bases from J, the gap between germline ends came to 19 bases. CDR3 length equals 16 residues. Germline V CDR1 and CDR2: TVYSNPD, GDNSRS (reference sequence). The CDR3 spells CAFLGKWAQYTDKLIF. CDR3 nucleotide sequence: TGTGCCTTTTTGGGCAAGTGGGCTCAGTACACCGATAAACTCATCTTT.

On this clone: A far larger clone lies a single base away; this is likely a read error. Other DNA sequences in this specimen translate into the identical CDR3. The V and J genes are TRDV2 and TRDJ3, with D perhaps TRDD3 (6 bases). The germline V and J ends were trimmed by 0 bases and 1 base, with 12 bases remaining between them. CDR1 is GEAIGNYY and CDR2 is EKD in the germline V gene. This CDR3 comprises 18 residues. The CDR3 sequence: CACDTAGASSWDTRQMFF. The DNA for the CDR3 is TGTGCCTGTGACACCGCTGGGGCAAGTTCCTGGGACACCCGACAGATGTTTTTC.

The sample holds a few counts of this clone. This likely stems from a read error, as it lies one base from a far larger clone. CDR3 amino acids: CACDAIGGVSWDTRQMFF. The CDR3 region has the DNA TGTGCCTGTGACGCCATTGGGGGCGTCTCCTGGGACACCCGACAGATGTTTTTC. V is TRDV2 and J is TRDJ3; a possible D gene is TRDD3 (6 bases). Looked up from germline, CDR1 is GEAIGNYY and CDR2 is EKD. The CDR3 length is 18 residues. The ends were cut back, 3 bases at V and 0 bases at J, with 14 bases in the middle.

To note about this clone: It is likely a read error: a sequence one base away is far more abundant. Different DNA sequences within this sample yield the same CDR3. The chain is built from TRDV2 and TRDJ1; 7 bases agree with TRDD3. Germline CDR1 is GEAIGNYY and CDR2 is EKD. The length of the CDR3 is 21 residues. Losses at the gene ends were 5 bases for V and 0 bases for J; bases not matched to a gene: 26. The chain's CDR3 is CACGLVKLGTYPASYTDKLIF. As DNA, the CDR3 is TGTGCCTGTGGCTTAGTGAAACTGGGGACTTACCCTGCCTCGTACACCGATAAACTCATCTTT.

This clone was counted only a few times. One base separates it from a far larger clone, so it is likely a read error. CDR3: CACDSMRDTADKLIF. CDR3 DNA: TGTGCCTGTGACTCCATGAGGGATACGGCCGATAAACTCATCTTT. V gene TRDV2 combines with J gene TRDJ1; 8 positions match TRDD3. CDR3 size: 15 residues. Germline assignment: CDR1 GEAIGNYY and CDR2 EKD. The ends lost 3 bases at V and 3 bases at J; junction bases unmatched: 8.

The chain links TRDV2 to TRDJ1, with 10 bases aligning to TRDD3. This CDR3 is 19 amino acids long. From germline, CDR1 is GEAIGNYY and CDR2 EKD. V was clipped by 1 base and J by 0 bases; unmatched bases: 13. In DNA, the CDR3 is TGTGCCTGTGACACTGTACTCGGGGGATACGGCGGTTACACCGATAAACTCATCTTT. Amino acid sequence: CACDTVLGGYGGYTDKLIF.

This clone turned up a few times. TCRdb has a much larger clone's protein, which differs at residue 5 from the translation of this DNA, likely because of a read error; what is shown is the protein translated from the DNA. CDR3 sequence reads: CACDLVTGGGSWDTRQMFF. Written as DNA, the CDR3 is TGTGCCTGTGATCTCGTTACTGGGGGAGGCTCCTGGGACACCCGACAGATGTTTTTC. The chain links TRDV2 to TRDJ3; 9 positions agree with TRDD3. Germline assignment: CDR1 GEAIGNYY and CDR2 EKD. The CDR3 length is 19 residues. Unmatched junction bases numbered 9, after V lost 4 bases and J lost 0 bases.

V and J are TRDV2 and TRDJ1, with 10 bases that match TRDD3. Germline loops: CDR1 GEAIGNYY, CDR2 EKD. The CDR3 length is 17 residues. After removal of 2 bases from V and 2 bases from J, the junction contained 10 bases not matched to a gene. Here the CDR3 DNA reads TGTGCCTGTGACAGCCTGAGGGGGATACGCGGGACCGATAAACTCATCTTT. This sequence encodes CACDSLRGIRGTDKLIF.

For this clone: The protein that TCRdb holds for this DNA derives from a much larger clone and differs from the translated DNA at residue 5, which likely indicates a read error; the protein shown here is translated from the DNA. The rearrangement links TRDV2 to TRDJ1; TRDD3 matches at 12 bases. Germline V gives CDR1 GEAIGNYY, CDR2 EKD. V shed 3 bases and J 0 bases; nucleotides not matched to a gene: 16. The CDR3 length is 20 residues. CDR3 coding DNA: TGTGCCTGTGACGCGGTACAACTGGGGGATACTACCTCGTACACCGATAAACTCATCTTT. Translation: CACDAVQLGDTTSYTDKLIF.

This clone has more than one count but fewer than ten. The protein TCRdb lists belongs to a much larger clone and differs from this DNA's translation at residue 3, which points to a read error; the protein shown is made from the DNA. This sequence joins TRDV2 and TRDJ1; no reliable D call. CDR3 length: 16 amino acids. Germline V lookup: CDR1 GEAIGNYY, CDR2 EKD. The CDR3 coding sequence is TGTGCCCGTGACACCGTAGGAAACTTGTACACCGATAAACTCATCTTT. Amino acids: CARDTVGNLYTDKLIF.

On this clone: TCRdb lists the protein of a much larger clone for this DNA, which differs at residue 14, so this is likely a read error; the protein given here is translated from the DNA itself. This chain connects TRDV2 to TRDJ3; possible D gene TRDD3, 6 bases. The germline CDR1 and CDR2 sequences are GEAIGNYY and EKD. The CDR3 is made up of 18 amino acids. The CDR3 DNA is TGTGCCTGTGACACCGCTGGGGCAAGCTCCTGGGACACCCAACAGATGTTTTTC. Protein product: CACDTAGASSWDTQQMFF.

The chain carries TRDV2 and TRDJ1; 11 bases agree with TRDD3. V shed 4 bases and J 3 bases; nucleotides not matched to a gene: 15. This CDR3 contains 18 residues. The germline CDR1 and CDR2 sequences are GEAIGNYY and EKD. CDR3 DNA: TGTGCCTGTGAGACCCTTGGGGAGCTGGGGGATACTTCCGATAAACTCATCTTT. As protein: CACETLGELGDTSDKLIF.

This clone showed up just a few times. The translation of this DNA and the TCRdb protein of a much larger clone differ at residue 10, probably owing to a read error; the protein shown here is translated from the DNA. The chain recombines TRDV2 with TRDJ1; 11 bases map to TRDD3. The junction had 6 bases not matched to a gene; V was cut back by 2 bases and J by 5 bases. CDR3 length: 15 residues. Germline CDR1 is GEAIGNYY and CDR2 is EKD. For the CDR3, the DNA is TGTGCCTGTGACAGCCTACTGGGGGATATAGATAAACTCATCTTT. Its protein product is CACDSLLGDIDKLIF.

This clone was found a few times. CDR3 sequence: CALTKYWGIINTDKLIF. The CDR3 DNA reads as TGTGCTCTCACCAAGTACTGGGGGATAATAAACACCGATAAACTCATCTTT. This chain uses TRDV1 with TRDJ1; 11 bases fit TRDD3. In germline, CDR1 is TSWWSYY, CDR2 QGS. CDR3 length: 17 amino acids. Trimming at V came to 9 bases and at J to 0 bases, leaving 12 bases not matched to a gene.

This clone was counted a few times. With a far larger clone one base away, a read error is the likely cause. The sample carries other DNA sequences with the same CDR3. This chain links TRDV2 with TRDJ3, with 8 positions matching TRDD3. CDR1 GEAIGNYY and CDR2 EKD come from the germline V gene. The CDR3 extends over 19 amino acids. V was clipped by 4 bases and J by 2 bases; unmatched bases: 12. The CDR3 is CACDSATDWGAWDTRQMFF. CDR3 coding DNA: TGTGCCTGTGATAGCGCTACCGACTGGGGGGCCTGGGACACCCGACAGATGTTTTTC.

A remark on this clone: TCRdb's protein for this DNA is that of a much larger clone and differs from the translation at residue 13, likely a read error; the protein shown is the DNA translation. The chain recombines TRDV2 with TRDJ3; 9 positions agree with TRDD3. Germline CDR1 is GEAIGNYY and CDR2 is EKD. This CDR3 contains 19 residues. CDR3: CACDPVTGGGSWGTRQMFF. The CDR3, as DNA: TGTGCCTGTGATCCCGTTACTGGGGGAGGCTCCTGGGGCACCCGACAGATGTTTTTC.

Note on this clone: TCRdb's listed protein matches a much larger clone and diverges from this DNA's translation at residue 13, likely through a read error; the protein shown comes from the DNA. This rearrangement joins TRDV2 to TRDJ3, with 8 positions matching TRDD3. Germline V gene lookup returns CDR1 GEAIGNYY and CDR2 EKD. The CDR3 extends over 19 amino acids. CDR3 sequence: CACDSATDWGAWETRQMFF. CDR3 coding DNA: TGTGCCTGTGACAGCGCTACCGACTGGGGGGCCTGGGAAACCCGACAGATGTTTTTC.

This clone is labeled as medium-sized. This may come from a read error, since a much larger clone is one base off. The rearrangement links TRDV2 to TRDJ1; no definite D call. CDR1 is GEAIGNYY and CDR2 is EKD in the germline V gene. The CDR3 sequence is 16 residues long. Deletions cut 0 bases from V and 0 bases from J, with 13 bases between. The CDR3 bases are TGTGCCTGTGACACCGTAGGAAACTTGCACACCGATAAACTCATCTTT. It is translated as CACDTVGNLHTDKLIF.

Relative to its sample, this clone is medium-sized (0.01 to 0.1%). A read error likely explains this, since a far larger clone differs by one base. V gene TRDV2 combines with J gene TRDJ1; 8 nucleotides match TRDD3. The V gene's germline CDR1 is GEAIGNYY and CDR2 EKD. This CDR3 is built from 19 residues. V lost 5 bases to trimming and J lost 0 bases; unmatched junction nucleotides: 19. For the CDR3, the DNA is TGTGCCTGTGGCACGATACTGGGGGCCCCCGGCCGGGACACCGATAAACTCATCTTT. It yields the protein CACGTILGAPGRDTDKLIF.

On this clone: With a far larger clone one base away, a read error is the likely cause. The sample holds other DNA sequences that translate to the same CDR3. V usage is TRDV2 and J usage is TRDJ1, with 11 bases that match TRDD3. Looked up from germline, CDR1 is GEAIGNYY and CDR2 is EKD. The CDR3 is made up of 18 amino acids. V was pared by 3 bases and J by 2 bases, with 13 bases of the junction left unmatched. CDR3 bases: TGTGCCTGTGACGAACTACTGGGGGATAGACCGTATACCGATAAACTCATCTTT. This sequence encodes CACDELLGDRPYTDKLIF.

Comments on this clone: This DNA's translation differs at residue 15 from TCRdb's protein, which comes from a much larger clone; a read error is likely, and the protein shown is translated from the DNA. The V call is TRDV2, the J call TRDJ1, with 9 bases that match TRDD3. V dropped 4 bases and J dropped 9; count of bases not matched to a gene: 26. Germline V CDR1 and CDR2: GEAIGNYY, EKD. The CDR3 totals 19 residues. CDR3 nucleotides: TGTGCCTGTGATAAGGCCTTCGGACCGGGGCTTACTGGGGGAGACGAACTCATCTTT. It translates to CACDKAFGPGLTGGDELIF.

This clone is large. As DNA, the CDR3 is TGTGCCTGTGACCGGGTGGGGGTCCTCACCGATAAACTCATCTTT. This sequence encodes CACDRVGVLTDKLIF. The chain combines TRDV2 with TRDJ1, with a possible D match to TRDD3 (6 bases). This CDR3 comprises 15 residues. Germline V gene data show CDR1 as GEAIGNYY and CDR2 as EKD. V gave up 3 bases and J gave up 1 base, with 14 bases separating them.